The present entry profiles one TCR beta chain with its context. The antigen is not known. The CDR3 sequence is 15 residues long. V lost 1 base, J lost 0 bases, and 9 bases lay in between. The germline V gene has CDR1 SGHAT and CDR2 FQNNGV. TCRdb reanalysed the 5' RACE reads using MiXCR and keeps one entry per CDR3 protein. The sample has a few thousand distinct CDR3 sequences; approximately 70% are singletons. Treg sorting used a CD4+CD25+CD127-/low gate. Study-level results: Greatest tumor Treg TCR overlap was with tumor naive CD4+ cells.

Sequenced: Tregs sorted from blood. The receptor comes from a female donor with breast cancer. V usage is TRBV11-2 and J usage is TRBJ1-1; D is perhaps TRBD1 (6 bases). CDR3 sequence reads: CASSLAGQLNTEAFF. The CDR3 DNA sequence: TGTGCCAGCAGCTTAGCTGGACAGCTGAACACTGAAGCTTTCTTT.